Following are 28 T cell receptor beta chains from one sample sequenced in a study of PD-1 blockade in classical Hodgkin lymphoma. With no exception, relapse followed autologous stem cell transplantation in all patients, and brentuximab vedotin exposure varied. Libraries were prepared by immunoSEQ multiplex PCR; TCRdb keeps only in-frame clonotypes and omits some of them. The sample has 95,000 to 100,000 clones, more than 85% seen once; the top ten hold under 8%. Material: peripheral blood mononuclear cells (PBMCs), obtained before the second cycle of nivolumab. Source of these receptors: a human donor with classical Hodgkin lymphoma.

The chain recombines TRBV7-3 with TRBJ1-4; D is possibly TRBD1 (6 bases). The CDR3 consists of 17 residues. V dropped 1 base and J dropped 3 bases, with 15 bases sitting between them. Germline lookup yields CDR1 SGHTA and CDR2 FQGTGA. CDR3 region: CASSLRGRADPNEKLFF. The CDR3 bases are TGTGCCAGCAGCTTAAGGGGGCGGGCAGACCCTAATGAAAAACTGTTTTTT.

This clone was picked up one time. The CDR3 sequence is CASSADSYEQYF. DNA for the CDR3: TGTGCCAGCAGTGCCGACAGCTACGAGCAGTACTTC. The chain couples TRBV6-6 to TRBJ2-7; D might be TRBD1 (5 bases). This CDR3 is 12 amino acids long. The V and J ends lost 5 bases and 3 bases respectively, with 8 bases between them. Germline V CDR1 and CDR2: MNHNY, SVGAGI (reference sequence).

This chain uses TRBV5-4 with TRBJ2-5; D tentatively fits TRBD1 or TRBD2 (5 bases each). Germline V lookup: CDR1 SGHNT, CDR2 YYREEE (reference sequence). V was trimmed by 0 bases and J by 5 bases, leaving 17 bases between them. The length of the CDR3 is 16 residues. The CDR3 coding sequence is TGTGCCAGCAGCTTGGATGTCGCCGGGGCGGCGGAGACCCAGTACTTC. It translates to CASSLDVAGAAETQYF.

This rearrangement joins TRBV7-2 to TRBJ2-4; 9 nucleotides agree with TRBD1. The CDR3 runs to 15 residues. V lost 4 bases, J lost 6 bases, and 7 bases stayed unmatched. Germline assignment: CDR1 SGHTA and CDR2 FQGNSA. CDR3 loop: CASSSLPGQGNIQYF. For the CDR3, the DNA is TGTGCCAGCAGCTCTCTCCCGGGACAGGGAAACATTCAGTACTTC.

The chain joins TRBV6-1 to TRBJ2-3, with TRBD1 identical over 7 bases. The germline CDR1 and CDR2 sequences are MNHNS and SASEGT. The CDR3 sequence is 14 residues long. V was clipped by 5 bases and J by 1 base; unmatched bases: 3. The CDR3 sequence is CASSLGTGTDTQYF. The CDR3 region has the DNA TGTGCCAGCAGTCTAGGGACAGGCACAGATACGCAGTATTTT.

This sequence joins TRBV27 and TRBJ2-5, with D perhaps matching TRBD1 (6 bases). Looked up from germline, CDR1 is MNHEY and CDR2 is SMNVEV (reference sequence). This CDR3 is 14 amino acids long. The ends were cut back, 4 bases at V and 2 bases at J, with 11 bases in the middle. CDR3 bases: TGTGCCAGCAGTTCATACAGGGTGCAAGAGACCCAGTACTTC. Translation gives CASSSYRVQETQYF.

The chain employs TRBV10-3 and TRBJ1-3; D unresolved. The V end was cut by 3 bases, the J end by 0 bases, with 9 bases between. Per the germline V gene, CDR1 is ENHRY and CDR2 is SYGVKD. The CDR3 has 15 residues. The CDR3 DNA is TGTGCCATCAGTGAAGTAGGCAGCTCTGGAAACACCATATATTTT. It codes for CAISEVGSSGNTIYF.

The gene calls are TRBV9 and TRBJ1-5; 8 positions agree with TRBD1. CDR1 and CDR2 from the germline V gene are SGDLS and YYNGEE. V lost 5 bases and J lost 6; bases outside the gene matches: 10. This CDR3 contains 15 residues. The CDR3 reads CASSEPHRGIQPQHF. As DNA, the CDR3 is TGTGCCAGCAGTGAGCCCCACAGGGGGATTCAGCCCCAGCATTTT.

V and J are TRBV7-9 and TRBJ1-2, with a tentative D call TRBD1 (5 bases). The CDR3 is 12 residues long. V shed 4 bases and J shed 2 bases, with 5 bases lying between them. In germline, CDR1 is SEHNR, CDR2 FQNEAQ (reference sequence). The CDR3 reads CASSSGNYGYTF. Here the CDR3 DNA reads TGTGCCAGCAGCTCAGGGAACTATGGCTACACCTTC.

This chain links TRBV29-1 with TRBJ1-3, with 9 bases fitting TRBD1. CDR3 length: 13 residues. Trimming cost V 7 bases and J 2 bases; bases outside gene matches: 3. Germline CDR1 and CDR2: SQVTM and ANQGSEA. This chain's CDR3 is CSAHRGPGNTIYF. For the CDR3, the DNA is TGCAGCGCCCACAGGGGGCCTGGAAACACCATATATTTT.

The chain couples TRBV28 to TRBJ1-2; TRBD1 is a possible D gene (5 bases). Germline V gene data show CDR1 as MDHEN and CDR2 as SYDVKM. V gave up 5 bases and J gave up 5 bases, with 18 bases separating them. The CDR3 length is 15 residues. The CDR3 region is CASSDSTPFIYGYTF. The CDR3 nucleotides read TGTGCCAGCAGTGACAGCACACCGTTTATTTATGGCTACACCTTC.

As regards this clone: The sample has other DNA sequences that encode this CDR3 too. The chain links TRBV6-5 to TRBJ1-2, with D hard to call. Per germline, CDR1 MNHEY and CDR2 SVGAGI. CDR3 length equals 13 residues. Trimming pared 1 base from V and 4 bases from J, leaving 7 bases between. This CDR3 reads CASSYFGPYGYTF. In DNA, the CDR3 is TGTGCCAGCAGTTACTTTGGACCCTATGGCTACACCTTC.

This chain joins TRBV11-2 and TRBJ2-5; possibly TRBD1 or TRBD2 for D (5 bases each). Trimming shortened V by 1 base and J by 5 bases, and 11 bases separated the two germline ends. The CDR3 contains 14 residues. CDR1 and CDR2 from the germline V gene are SGHAT and FQNNGV. CDR3 coding DNA: TGTGCCAGCAGCTTAGGAGGGGCGGAGGAGACCCAGTACTTC. This encodes CASSLGGAEETQYF.

The chain is built from TRBV29-1 and TRBJ2-1, with 8 bases fitting TRBD1. J gave up 2 bases and V 7 bases, and 7 bases lay outside the gene matches. Germline lookup yields CDR1 SQVTM and CDR2 ANQGSEA. The CDR3 covers 14 residues. CDR3 protein: CSAIGTGTYNEQFF. DNA for the CDR3: TGCAGCGCGATCGGGACAGGTACCTACAATGAGCAGTTCTTC.

This chain uses TRBV6-5 with TRBJ1-3; D remains ambiguous. Deletions cut 0 bases from V and 2 bases from J, with 8 bases between. Per germline, CDR1 MNHEY and CDR2 SVGAGI. The CDR3 has 15 residues. CDR3 coding DNA: TGTGCCAGCAGTTACTCGGCTTGGGCTGGAAACACCATATATTTT. Protein product: CASSYSAWAGNTIYF.

J is TRBJ1-1 and V is TRBV2, with D possibly TRBD1 on 5 matching bases. Germline CDR1 SNHLY, CDR2 FYNNEI. Trimming left V 3 bases short and J 1 base short, with 12 bases between. This CDR3 comprises 15 residues. CDR3 DNA sequence: TGTGCCAGCAGTGATTTGGGACTGCAGAACACTGAAGCTTTCTTT. Its translation is CASSDLGLQNTEAFF.

The genes are TRBV6-4 and TRBJ1-2; D might be TRBD1 (6 bases). Germline values: CDR1 MRHNA, CDR2 SNTAGT. V was shortened by 7 bases and J by 2 bases, with 8 bases between the two germline ends. The CDR3 length is 12 residues. As DNA, the CDR3 is TGTGCCAGCAAGAGGGGGAACTATGGCTACACCTTC. It specifies CASKRGNYGYTF.

DNA for the CDR3: TGTGCCTCGAGGGACACCTCTAACTATGGCTACACCTTC. Residues: CASRDTSNYGYTF. The J gene is TRBJ1-2, the V gene TRBV2, with D possibly TRBD1 on 6 matching bases. V lost 11 bases and J lost 0, with 13 bases in between. This CDR3 comprises 13 residues. Germline V gene data show CDR1 as SNHLY and CDR2 as FYNNEI.

The genes are TRBV6-4 and TRBJ1-2; TRBD1 aligns across 7 bases. The germline V gene encodes CDR1 MRHNA and CDR2 SNTAGT. J gave up 2 bases and V 6 bases, and 9 bases lay outside the gene matches. There are 15 residues in the CDR3. The CDR3 here is CASRKGTALNYGYTF. Written as DNA, the CDR3 is TGTGCCAGCAGGAAAGGGACAGCCTTAAACTATGGCTACACCTTC.

J is TRBJ1-1 and V is TRBV7-9, with no clear D. Trimming removed 2 bases at V and 4 bases at J, with 11 bases between. This CDR3 spans 14 amino acids. The germline V gene has CDR1 SEHNR and CDR2 FQNEAQ (reference sequence). The CDR3 region has the DNA TGTGCCAGCAGCTTAATTGGGTCGGTCACTGAAGCTTTCTTT. Amino acids: CASSLIGSVTEAFF.

The chain recombines TRBV2 with TRBJ1-1, with 7 positions matching TRBD1. Germline CDR1 reads SNHLY; CDR2 reads FYNNEI. Germline trimming cut 7 bases from V and 0 bases from J; bases unmatched to any gene: 5. The CDR3 spans 14 residues. The DNA for the CDR3 is TGTGCCAGCAAGGGGGCACACCTGAACACTGAAGCTTTCTTT. It specifies CASKGAHLNTEAFF. Drawing the rest from reference TRBV2 and TRBJ1-1, the complete variable domain is EPEVTQTPSHQVTQMGQEVILRCVPISNHLYFYWYRQILGQKVEFLVSFYNNEISEKSEIFDDQFSVERPDGSNFTLKIRSTKLEDSAMYFCASKGAHLNTEAFFGQGTRLTVV.

This clone was seen a single time. V and J are TRBV19 and TRBJ1-3, with D possibly being TRBD1 (6 bases). The CDR3 has 15 residues. Germline V lookup: CDR1 LNHDA, CDR2 SQIVND (reference sequence). V shed 6 bases and J shed 6 bases, with 18 bases lying between them. CDR3 nucleotide sequence: TGTGCCAGTAGACGCCCCGGGGGGGCAGAAAACACCATATATTTT. Translating gives CASRRPGGAENTIYF.

In its sample, this clone was seen a few times. This rearrangement joins TRBV19 to TRBJ1-2, with TRBD1 identical over 7 bases. The J segment lost 6 bases and the V segment lost 3 bases, leaving 10 bases of the junction unmatched. The germline gives CDR1 LNHDA, CDR2 SQIVND (reference sequence). CDR3 length: 15 residues. CDR3 sequence (DNA): TGTGCCAGTAGTATCGTACAGGGGTATTTGGATGGCTACACCTTC. It translates to CASSIVQGYLDGYTF.

This rearrangement joins TRBV28 to TRBJ2-3, with a possible D match to TRBD2 (6 bases). The V gene's germline CDR1 is MDHEN and CDR2 SYDVKM. V was cut by 5 bases and J by 0 bases, with 12 bases left in between. The CDR3 contains 15 residues. The CDR3 loop is CASSPRGWSTDTQYF. In DNA form, the CDR3 reads TGTGCCAGCAGTCCTCGGGGGTGGAGCACAGATACGCAGTATTTT.

The chain employs TRBV28 and TRBJ1-5, with unresolved D. Trimming removed 6 bases from V and 1 base from J, with 13 bases in between. Germline lookup yields CDR1 MDHEN and CDR2 SYDVKM. The CDR3 covers 15 residues. The CDR3 loop is CASSTPEGSNQPQHF. DNA for the CDR3: TGTGCCAGCAGCACCCCCGAAGGAAGCAATCAGCCCCAGCATTTT.

This clone was seen a single time. The V gene is TRBV19, the J gene TRBJ2-3; D is unclear. Trimming took 8 bases from V and 6 from J, leaving 9 bases between them. Germline CDR1 and CDR2: LNHDA and SQIVND (reference sequence). The CDR3 spans 11 residues. Written as DNA, the CDR3 is TGTGCCAGTTTGGGGATCGATACGCAGTATTTT. Translated, it gives CASLGIDTQYF.

V and J are TRBV9 and TRBJ2-7; 8 bases are shared with TRBD1. Losses at the gene ends were 4 bases for V and 5 bases for J; bases not matched to a gene: 11. The CDR3 has 15 amino acids. CDR1 is SGDLS, CDR2 YYNGEE, per germline. The CDR3 DNA reads as TGTGCCAGCAGCCCAGAGGGGACAGGTCCTAACGAGCAGTACTTC. It translates to CASSPEGTGPNEQYF.

This clone appeared a few times. V and J are TRBV18 and TRBJ1-4; D not certain. CDR3 length equals 15 residues. CDR1 KGHSH and CDR2 LQKENI come from the germline V gene. Trimming shortened V by 3 bases and J by 4 bases, and 12 bases separated the two germline ends. CDR3 residues: CASSPLGDINEKLFF. The CDR3 DNA reads as TGTGCCAGCTCACCCCTGGGAGACATTAATGAAAAACTGTTTTTT.